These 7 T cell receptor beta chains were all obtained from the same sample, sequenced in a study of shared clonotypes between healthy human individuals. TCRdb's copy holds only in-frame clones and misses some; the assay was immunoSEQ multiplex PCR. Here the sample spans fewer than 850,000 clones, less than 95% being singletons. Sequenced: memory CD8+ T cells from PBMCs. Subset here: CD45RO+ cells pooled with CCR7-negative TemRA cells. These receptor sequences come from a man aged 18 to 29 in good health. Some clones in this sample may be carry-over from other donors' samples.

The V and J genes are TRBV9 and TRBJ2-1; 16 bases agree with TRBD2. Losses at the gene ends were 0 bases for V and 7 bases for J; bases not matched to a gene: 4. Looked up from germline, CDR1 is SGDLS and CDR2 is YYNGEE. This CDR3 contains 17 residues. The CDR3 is CASSVEGTSGRVNEQFF. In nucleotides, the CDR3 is TGTGCCAGCAGCGTAGAAGGGACTAGCGGGAGGGTAAATGAGCAGTTCTTC.

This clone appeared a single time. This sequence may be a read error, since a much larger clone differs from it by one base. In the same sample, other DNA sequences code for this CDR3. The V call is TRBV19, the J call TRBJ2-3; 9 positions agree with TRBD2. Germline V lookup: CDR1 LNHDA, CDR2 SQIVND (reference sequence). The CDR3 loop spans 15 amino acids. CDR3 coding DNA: TGTGCCAGTAGTGTCGGACTAGCGCCGGCAGATACACAGTATTTT. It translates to CASSVGLAPADTQYF.

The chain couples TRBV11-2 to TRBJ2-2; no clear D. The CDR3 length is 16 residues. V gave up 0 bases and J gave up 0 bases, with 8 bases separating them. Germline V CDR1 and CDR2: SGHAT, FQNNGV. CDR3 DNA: TGTGCCAGCAGCTTAGAGTTAGACGCGAACACCGGGGAGCTGTTTTTT. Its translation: CASSLELDANTGELFF.

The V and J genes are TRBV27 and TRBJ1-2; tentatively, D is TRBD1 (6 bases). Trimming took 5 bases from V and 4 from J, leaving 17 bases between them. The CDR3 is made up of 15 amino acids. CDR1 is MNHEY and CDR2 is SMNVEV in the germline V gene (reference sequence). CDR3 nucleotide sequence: TGTGCCAGCAGTCCAACCCGGACAGAATTCTATGGCTACACCTTC. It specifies CASSPTRTEFYGYTF.

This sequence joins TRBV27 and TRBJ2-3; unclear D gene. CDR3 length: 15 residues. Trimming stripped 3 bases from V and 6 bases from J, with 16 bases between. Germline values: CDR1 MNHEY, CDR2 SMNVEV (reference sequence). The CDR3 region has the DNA TGTGCCAGCAGTTTCTCCCTGCTAACCGGGGATACGCAGTATTTT. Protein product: CASSFSLLTGDTQYF.

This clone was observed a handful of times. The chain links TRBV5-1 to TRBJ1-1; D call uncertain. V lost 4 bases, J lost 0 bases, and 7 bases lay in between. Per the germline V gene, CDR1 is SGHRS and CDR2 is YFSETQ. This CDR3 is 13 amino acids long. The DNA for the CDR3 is TGCGCCAGCAGCGACGACATGAACACTGAAGCTTTCTTT. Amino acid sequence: CASSDDMNTEAFF.

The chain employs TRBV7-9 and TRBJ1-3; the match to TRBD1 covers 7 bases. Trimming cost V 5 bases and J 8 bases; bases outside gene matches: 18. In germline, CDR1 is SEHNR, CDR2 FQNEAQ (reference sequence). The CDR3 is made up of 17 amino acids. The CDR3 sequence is CASSLQTGPIRPDTIYF. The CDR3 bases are TGTGCCAGCAGCCTACAGACAGGGCCCATACGACCAGACACCATATATTTT. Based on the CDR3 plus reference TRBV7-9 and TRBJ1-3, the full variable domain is DTGVSQNPRHKITKRGQNVTFRCDPISEHNRLYWYRQTLGQGPEFLTYFQNEAQLEKSRLLSDRFSAERPKGSFSTLEIQRTEQGDSAMYLCASSLQTGPIRPDTIYFGEGSWLTVV.